This entry concerns a single T cell receptor beta chain. Per the authors' pipeline: Amplified reference gene primers provided the basis for estimating nucleated cell counts. The repertoire was sequenced with immunoSEQ multiplex PCR; TCRdb's copy has only in-frame clones and lacks some. V, J and clone size are those of that table, while D and trimming were read from the DNA. The data show around 77,000 clones, around 85% seen once. This CDR3 is built from 14 residues. V lost 5 bases and J 7 bases, leaving 15 bases between the germline ends. The V gene's germline CDR1 is SGHTA and CDR2 FQGNSA. The record originates from a study of blood T cell repertoires in COVID-19.

Sequencing was carried out using peripheral blood. The V and J genes are TRBV7-2 and TRBJ1-5; maybe TRBD1 (5 bases). This clonotype was obtained from a man older than 75 with acute or convalescent COVID-19. CDR3 in DNA: TGTGCCAGCAGCCCTGGAGGGACCGGGCAGCCCCAGCATTTT. Amino acid sequence: CASSPGGTGQPQHF. Looking up the rest from reference TRBV7-2 and TRBJ1-5 gives the full variable domain: GAGVSQSPSNKVTEKGKDVELRCDPISGHTALYWYRQSLGQGLEFLIYFQGNSAPDKSGLPSDRFSAERTGGSVSTLTIQRTQQEDSAVYLCASSPGGTGQPQHFGDGTRLSIL.